This T cell receptor (beta chain) was observed in a study of shared clonotypes between healthy human individuals. V lost 5 bases, J lost 5 bases, and 4 bases stayed unmatched. CDR3 length equals 14 residues. CDR1 and CDR2 (germline): SGHAT, FQNNGV. Generated by immunoSEQ multiplex PCR, the TCRdb table keeps only in-frame clones and is missing some. The sample carries around 500,000 clones, less than 80% recorded once. The sequenced material came from PBMCs. The TCR comes from a woman aged 40 to 55 in good health. Some clones in this sample may be carry-over from other donors' samples. This chain uses TRBV11-2 with TRBJ2-1; TRBD2 matches 9 bases. The CDR3 DNA reads as TGTGCCAGCAGCCCAAGACTAGCGGACAATGAGCAGTTCTTC. Its translation is CASSPRLADNEQFF.